Sequencing of this T cell receptor beta chain was carried out in a study of Graves' ophthalmopathy and Graves' hyperthyroidism. Study observations and caveats: Stable hyperthyroidism and ophthalmopathy were told apart by a 13-signature model, which achieved less than 90% sensitivity and just over 80% specificity.

Clinical symptoms, serum thyroxine, TRAb, thyroid ultrasound and orbital computed tomography determined diagnosis. PBMCs stemmed from over 9.5 ml of fresh peripheral blood. TCR beta CDR3 amplification used RNA transcripts. The authors performed first-round RT-PCR with HTBI primers and then a second-round multiplex PCR. A single record per CDR3 protein comes from TCRdb applying MiXCR to the multiplex PCR reads. The sample has 300,000 or so distinct CDR3 sequences, roughly a sixth seen once. The V gene's germline CDR1 is SEHNR and CDR2 FQNEAQ (reference sequence). This CDR3 is 12 amino acids long. Trimming removed 5 bases at V and 7 bases at J, with 11 bases between. Many counts were recorded for this clonotype. What it binds is not known.

The TCR comes from an adult man with Graves' ophthalmopathy. The sample was peripheral blood. The V and J genes are TRBV7-9 and TRBJ1-1; D is ambiguous. CDR3 amino acids: CASSLQEFEAFF. The CDR3 DNA sequence: TGTGCCAGCAGCCTTCAGGAATTTGAAGCTTTCTTT.